These T cell receptor beta chains were read from a single sample in a study of cytomegalovirus exposure and HLA in healthy donors. The assay was immunoSEQ multiplex PCR, and TCRdb's table has in-frame clones only and misses some. The profile shows fewer than 150,000 clones, 88% of them singletons. The sample consisted of PBMCs. Receptor source: a man aged 25 to 40 in good health and CMV-seronegative. Each CDR3 is given with its conserved first and last residue. Fields, in order: J gene, V gene, CDR3 length, CDR3 protein.

J: TRBJ2-1; V: TRBV15; length: 15; CDR3: CATSRGSSGVDEQFF
J: TRBJ2-7; V: TRBV6-1; length: 14; CDR3: CASSGKRESYEQYF
J: TRBJ2-6; V: TRBV7-9; length: 17; CDR3: CASSSGTDFSGANVLTF
J: TRBJ2-5; V: TRBV5-4; length: 16; CDR3: CASSSKQGSHQETQYF
J: TRBJ2-1; V: TRBV5-4; length: 15; CDR3: CASSFGTGAYNEQFF
J: TRBJ2-5; V: TRBV9; length: 16; CDR3: CASSVSRRREGETQYF
J: TRBJ1-5; V: TRBV4-1; length: 17; CDR3: CASSQDFSGGGNQPQHF
J: TRBJ2-3; V: TRBV30; length: 15; CDR3: CASGTSGTSTDTQYF
J: TRBJ1-4; V: TRBV5-6; length: 15; CDR3: CASRRDGSLNEKLFF
J: TRBJ2-5; V: TRBV7-2; length: 15; CDR3: CASSLWDRPQETQYF
J: TRBJ2-5; V: TRBV2; length: 13; CDR3: CASSQSGVETQYF
J: TRBJ2-5; V: TRBV27; length: 15; CDR3: CASSLGQGGLETQYF
J: TRBJ2-7; V: TRBV5-4; length: 14; CDR3: CASSFGTGGYEQYF
J: TRBJ1-2; V: TRBV7-9; length: 12; CDR3: CASSPDRVGYTF
J: TRBJ2-1; V: TRBV9; length: 15; CDR3: CASSGGLDGHNEQFF
J: TRBJ2-1; V: TRBV5-3; length: 16; CDR3: CARGGKSGSPYNEQFF